This T cell receptor (beta chain) derives from a study of T cell responses to AZD1222 COVID-19 vaccine. Study results and limitations: CD4 TCRs linked to vaccination spanned spike, dominating at 160-218 and 743-854.

This CDR3 has 16 residues. V was pared by 0 bases and J by 4 bases, with 7 bases of the junction left unmatched. In germline, CDR1 is SGHNT, CDR2 YYREEE (reference sequence). This clone has only a few counts. Its antigen is undetermined. Some clones are missing from TCRdb's copy, which holds only in-frame ones; the method was immunoSEQ multiplex PCR. The table has fewer than 110,000 clones, about 85% seen once; the top ten hold approximately 4.3%. The sequence was obtained from an adult in good health. The source was peripheral blood, collected on day 0 of AZD1222 vaccination. The chain uses TRBV5-4 and TRBJ2-3; TRBD1 aligns across 8 bases. CDR3 sequence: CASSLEPGTGPDTQYF. DNA of the CDR3: TGTGCCAGCAGCTTGGAGCCTGGGACAGGTCCAGATACGCAGTATTTT.